The 25 T cell receptor beta chains below all came from one sample that was sequenced in a study of blood T cell repertoires in COVID-19. The protocol was immunoSEQ multiplex PCR, while the TCRdb copy is restricted to in-frame clones and leaves out a portion. The profile covers approximately 500,000 clones, with approximately 90% appearing a single time and approximately 1.8% taken by the ten largest. Input material: PBMCs or T cells enriched from blood (not recorded which). These receptors were collected from a woman aged 35 to 49 who had recovered from COVID-19.

The sample holds one count of this clone. The V call is TRBV11-3, the J call TRBJ1-4; 8 nucleotides match TRBD1. CDR1 SGHNT and CDR2 YENEEA come from the germline V gene. CDR3 size: 14 residues. The junction had 2 bases not matched to a gene; V was cut back by 3 bases and J by 5 bases. The CDR3 loop reads CASSLGQDNEKLFF. The CDR3, as DNA: TGTGCCAGCAGCTTGGGACAGGACAATGAAAAACTGTTTTTT.

V is TRBV24-1 and J is TRBJ2-1; D may be TRBD1 (5 bases). Trimming removed 4 bases from V and 2 bases from J, with 11 bases in between. The CDR3 runs to 15 residues. From germline, CDR1 is KGHDR and CDR2 SFDVKD. CDR3 protein: CATSESGYPYNEQFF. CDR3 DNA sequence: TGTGCCACCAGTGAATCAGGGTACCCCTACAATGAGCAGTTCTTC.

V and J are TRBV9 and TRBJ1-2, with D maybe TRBD1 (5 bases). V was cut by 2 bases and J by 0 bases, with 11 bases left in between. This CDR3 contains 15 residues. Germline CDR1 reads SGDLS; CDR2 reads YYNGEE. The CDR3 is CASSVGAPSNYGYTF. CDR3 DNA sequence: TGTGCCAGCAGCGTTGGGGCCCCTTCTAACTATGGCTACACCTTC.

V is TRBV6-2 or TRBV6-3 and J is TRBJ1-5; 9 nucleotides agree with TRBD1. Looked up from germline, CDR1 is MNHEY and CDR2 is SVGEGT. V was clipped by 6 bases and J by 11 bases; unmatched bases: 11. The CDR3 is 14 residues long. The CDR3 sequence is CASSRGQGPSAQHF. The CDR3 DNA reads TGTGCCAGCAGCCGGGGACAGGGTCCATCAGCCCAGCATTTT.

The chain employs TRBV4-1 and TRBJ2-1; weak D call: TRBD2 (5 bases). Germline CDR1 MGHRA, CDR2 YSYEKL. CDR3 size: 17 residues. The V end lost 4 bases, the J end lost 6 bases, and 22 bases lay between the germline ends. Written as DNA, the CDR3 is TGCGCCAGCAGCCCGAGGGTGGGCAGGTGGGGAGTCAATGAGCAGTTCTTC. Translating gives CASSPRVGRWGVNEQFF.

The chain carries TRBV5-1 and TRBJ1-1, with D unresolved. CDR1 SGHRS and CDR2 YFSETQ come from the germline V gene. The CDR3 covers 14 residues. V lost 3 bases and J 1 base, leaving 10 bases between the germline ends. The CDR3 here is CASSSRLENTEAFF. The CDR3 region has the DNA TGCGCCAGCAGCTCCAGGCTTGAGAACACTGAAGCTTTCTTT.

The chain is built from TRBV27 and TRBJ1-1; the match to TRBD1 covers 7 bases. The V gene's germline CDR1 is MNHEY and CDR2 SMNVEV (reference sequence). This CDR3 comprises 19 residues. V shed 3 bases, J shed 1 base, and the junction held 17 bases outside the gene matches. DNA of the CDR3: TGTGCCAGCAGTTTTTCCGTACCTCTCTTGACAGGGAGGAACACTGAAGCTTTCTTT. Amino acids: CASSFSVPLLTGRNTEAFF.

This CDR3 reads CASSIDYGQGIRYTEAFF. CDR3 bases: TGTGCCAGTAGTATAGATTACGGTCAGGGGATCAGGTACACTGAAGCTTTCTTT. The genes are TRBV19 and TRBJ1-1, with D possibly TRBD1 on 6 matching bases. This CDR3 comprises 18 residues. V lost 0 bases and J lost 3, with 20 bases in between. Per germline, CDR1 LNHDA and CDR2 SQIVND (reference sequence). The full variable domain, completed using reference TRBV19 and TRBJ1-1, is DGGITQSPKYLFRKEGQNVTLSCEQNLNHDAMYWYRQDPGQGLRLIYYSQIVNDFQKGDIAEGYSVSREKKESFPLTVTSAQKNPTAFYLCASSIDYGQGIRYTEAFFGQGTRLTVV.

J is TRBJ1-5 and V is TRBV7-6; D is unresolved. Trimming took 5 bases from V and 6 from J, leaving 11 bases between them. Germline V CDR1 and CDR2: SGHVS, FNYEAQ. CDR3 size: 13 residues. CDR3 amino acids: CASSRNSVQPQHF. DNA of the CDR3: TGTGCCAGCAGCCGTAATAGCGTTCAGCCCCAGCATTTT.

The rearrangement links TRBV5-1 to TRBJ2-7; D is unresolved. Germline CDR1 and CDR2: SGHRS and YFSETQ. The CDR3 extends over 15 amino acids. Trimming left V 2 bases short and J 2 bases short, with 14 bases between. CDR3 coding DNA: TGCGCCAGCAGCTTAAACCAGAATACCCCCTACGAGCAGTACTTC. Translated: CASSLNQNTPYEQYF.

The rearrangement joins TRBV27 to TRBJ1-1; 9 bases match TRBD1. Losses at the gene ends were 0 bases for V and 0 bases for J; bases not matched to a gene: 8. CDR1 is MNHEY, CDR2 SMNVEV, per germline (reference sequence). The CDR3 runs 18 residues. CDR3 bases: TGTGCCAGCAGTTTATCGTCCGGACAGGGGAGGATGAACACTGAAGCTTTCTTT. It yields the protein CASSLSSGQGRMNTEAFF.

This sequence joins TRBV18 and TRBJ2-7, with a tentative D call TRBD1 (8 bases). Germline loops: CDR1 KGHSH, CDR2 LQKENI. CDR3 length: 15 residues. V lost 0 bases and J lost 9, with 18 bases in between. As DNA, the CDR3 is TGTGCCAGCTCACCACCGGGACAGGTGGGGGGGTGGCAGTACTTC. Protein product: CASSPPGQVGGWQYF. The whole variable domain, filled in from reference TRBV18 and TRBJ2-7, reads NAGVMQNPRHLVRRRGQEARLRCSPMKGHSHVYWYRQLPEEGLKFMVYLQKENIIDESGMPKERFSAEFPKEGPSILRIQQVVRGDSAAYFCASSPPGQVGGWQYFGPGTRLTVT.

The chain links TRBV10-1 to TRBJ2-2; no clear D gene. This CDR3 is 13 amino acids long. Germline V lookup: CDR1 WNHNN, CDR2 SYGVQD (reference sequence). Trimming shortened V by 1 base and J by 4 bases, and 4 bases separated the two germline ends. The CDR3 bases are TGCGCCAGCAGTGAGTACTCCACCGGGGAGCTGTTTTTT. Its protein is CASSEYSTGELFF.

This clone was found once. This rearrangement joins TRBV7-2 to TRBJ2-7; TRBD2 matches 9 bases. J gave up 2 bases and V 5 bases, and 10 bases lay outside the gene matches. Germline CDR1 SGHTA, CDR2 FQGNSA. This CDR3 region has 16 residues. The CDR3, as DNA: TGTGCCAGCAGCCCCAGGTCCAGCGGGAGGCCCTACGAGCAGTACTTC. Its translation is CASSPRSSGRPYEQYF.

This chain joins TRBV4-3 and TRBJ1-2, with TRBD1 matching 7 bases. CDR1 is LGHNA and CDR2 is YSLEER in the germline V gene. With V trimmed by 6 bases and J by 4 bases, 5 bases remained unmatched. The CDR3 is 13 amino acids. CDR3 loop: CASSQTGSYGYTF. The CDR3, as DNA: TGCGCCAGCAGTCAGACAGGGAGCTATGGCTACACCTTC.

V gene TRBV4-3 combines with J gene TRBJ1-1; 7 positions agree with TRBD1. Germline V gene sequence: CDR1 LGHNA, CDR2 YSLEER. With V trimmed by 4 bases and J by 1 base, 6 bases remained unmatched. This CDR3 contains 15 residues. CDR3 DNA: TGCGCCAGCAGCCCGAACAGGGGCCAGAACACTGAAGCTTTCTTT. Translating gives CASSPNRGQNTEAFF.

The chain employs TRBV18 and TRBJ2-7; D may be TRBD2 (5 bases). CDR1 and CDR2 (germline): KGHSH, LQKENI. The length of the CDR3 is 14 residues. V dropped 6 bases and J dropped 3 bases, with 15 bases sitting between them. CDR3 region: CASSNLGSIYEQYF. The DNA for the CDR3 is TGTGCCAGCTCCAACCTAGGGAGCATCTACGAGCAGTACTTC.

This clone appeared a single time. The rearrangement links TRBV5-5 to TRBJ2-7; 9 bases fit TRBD1. This CDR3 has 16 residues. Germline V gene data show CDR1 as SGHKS and CDR2 as YYEKEE (reference sequence). The V gene end was trimmed by 2 bases and the J gene end by 3 bases; junction bases not matched to a gene: 9. The CDR3 nucleotides are TGTGCCAGCAGCTTAATACCACAGGGGGCGAACTACGAGCAGTACTTC. It codes for CASSLIPQGANYEQYF.

The CDR3, as DNA: TGTGCCAGCAGCCAAATCTCCGGGGAGCTGTTTTTT. The encoded protein is CASSQISGELFF. The J gene is TRBJ2-2, the V gene TRBV3-1 (or the pseudogene TRBV3-2); D gene ambiguous. The CDR3 covers 12 residues. Germline CDR1 is LGHDT and CDR2 is YNNKEL (reference sequence). With 2 bases removed from V and 6 bases from J, the gap between germline ends came to 4 bases.

This sequence joins TRBV4-1 and TRBJ2-3; 12 bases are a match to TRBD2. CDR1 and CDR2 from the germline V gene are MGHRA and YSYEKL. The CDR3 contains 15 residues. V dropped 4 bases and J dropped 6; count of bases not matched to a gene: 5. CDR3 residues: CASSRASGRADTQYF. The CDR3 coding sequence is TGCGCCAGCAGCCGCGCTAGCGGGAGGGCGGATACGCAGTATTTT.

J is TRBJ1-5 and V is TRBV10-1, with D unclear. Trimming took off 1 base at V and 5 bases at J, with 6 bases between the two ends. Germline V gene data show CDR1 as WNHNN and CDR2 as SYGVQD (reference sequence). The CDR3 totals 13 residues. For the CDR3, the DNA is TGCGCCAGCAGTGAGTACCGAGATCAGCCCCAGCATTTT. Translated, it gives CASSEYRDQPQHF.

In DNA form, the CDR3 reads TGTGCCAGCAACCCCGGGGTGGTGGGTGAGCAGTTCTTC. It codes for CASNPGVVGEQFF. The V call is TRBV11-2, the J call TRBJ2-1, with TRBD2 as a possible D gene (5 bases). This CDR3 spans 13 amino acids. Trimming removed 7 bases from V and 9 bases from J, with 16 bases in between. Germline V gene lookup returns CDR1 SGHAT and CDR2 FQNNGV.

The rearrangement uses TRBV19 and TRBJ1-5; D call uncertain. From germline, CDR1 is LNHDA and CDR2 SQIVND (reference sequence). The CDR3 runs 19 residues. The V and J ends lost 3 bases and 0 bases respectively, with 21 bases between them. CDR3 nucleotides: TGTGCCAGTAGTATCGGTCCCTCCAGGCAGGCAAATAGCAATCAGCCCCAGCATTTT. The encoded protein is CASSIGPSRQANSNQPQHF.

The chain combines TRBV7-8 with TRBJ2-5; 8 nucleotides align to TRBD2. Trimming took 5 bases from V and 4 from J; bases not matched to a gene: 9. Germline CDR1 and CDR2: SGHVS and FQNEAQ. This CDR3 is 15 amino acids long. In nucleotides, the CDR3 is TGTGCCAGCAGCCCAGAGGCCAGCGGGAGAGAGACCCAGTACTTC. Its protein is CASSPEASGRETQYF.

The CDR3 DNA reads TGTGCCAGCAGCGCCTTCCTCAGGGTCATGAACACTGAAGCTTTCTTT. This translates into CASSAFLRVMNTEAFF. The rearrangement links TRBV5-6 to TRBJ1-1; a possible D gene is TRBD1 (5 bases). This CDR3 comprises 16 residues. Trimming removed 4 bases from V and 0 bases from J, with 16 bases in between. Germline V lookup: CDR1 SGHDT, CDR2 YYEEEE.